Relative to its sample, the clone carrying this T cell receptor (beta chain) is medium-sized. As yet, its antigen is unknown. Here immunoSEQ multiplex PCR was the method, and the copy in TCRdb shows in-frame clones only, minus some. The sample lists fewer than 45,000 clones, 66% occurring once. The data were taken from a study of PD-1 blockade in classical Hodgkin lymphoma. General study points: When set against healthy donors, newly diagnosed patients were reported to show lower baseline TCR diversity. Similar baseline diversity was found in complete responders and newly diagnosed patients.

Time point noted: cycle 4 day 1 (C4D1), after less than seven weeks of nivolumab. Every patient was affected by relapse after autologous stem cell transplantation, while exposure to brentuximab vedotin was not uniform. V lost 3 bases to trimming and J lost 2 bases; unmatched junction nucleotides: 6. This CDR3 has 16 amino acids. The V gene's germline CDR1 is SEHNR and CDR2 FQNEAQ (reference sequence). This specimen was peripheral blood mononuclear cells (PBMCs), taken before the fourth cycle of nivolumab. The sequence was collected from a human donor with classical Hodgkin lymphoma. V gene TRBV7-9 combines with J gene TRBJ1-3, with 8 bases matching TRBD1. The CDR3 nucleotides read TGTGCCAGCAGCTTCCACGGACAGGGAACTGGAAACACCATATATTTT. It yields the protein CASSFHGQGTGNTIYF.